Below are 28 T cell receptor beta chains sequenced from a single sample in a study of radiotherapy plus CTLA-4 blockade in lung cancer. Measured with immunoSEQ multiplex PCR; TCRdb has only the in-frame clones, and not every one. Here the sample spans about 60,000 clones, around 80% being singletons. Source: peripheral blood, taken from a patient treated with radiotherapy plus ipilimumab. Every receptor here comes from a human donor with non-small cell lung cancer who had a partial response to radiotherapy plus ipilimumab.

This clone came up a few times. The genes are TRBV2 and TRBJ1-1; a weak D match, TRBD1 (5 bases). This CDR3 is built from 13 residues. Trimming removed 9 bases from V and 0 bases from J, with 11 bases in between. The germline CDR1 and CDR2 sequences are SNHLY and FYNNEI. The CDR3 loop reads CASMTDMNTEAFF. For the CDR3, the DNA is TGTGCCAGTATGACGGACATGAACACTGAAGCTTTCTTT.

CDR3 coding DNA: TGTGCCAGCAAGCTAGACAGGGCTGGAAACACCATATATTTT. Amino acids: CASKLDRAGNTIYF. This rearrangement joins TRBV6-1 to TRBJ1-3; 7 bases agree with TRBD1. Germline CDR1 and CDR2: MNHNS and SASEGT. With 7 bases clipped from V and 2 bases from J, the junction kept 5 bases outside the gene matches. This CDR3 has 14 residues.

This clone was detected only a few times. The J gene is TRBJ2-5, the V gene TRBV6-6; 9 bases agree with TRBD2. The germline CDR1 and CDR2 sequences are MNHNY and SVGAGI (reference sequence). V trimming: 3 bases; J trimming: 4 bases; junction bases outside the gene matches: 6. This CDR3 region has 15 residues. The CDR3 sequence: CASSYGLAGTETQYF. CDR3 DNA: TGTGCCAGCAGTTATGGGCTAGCGGGGACAGAGACCCAGTACTTC.

This chain uses TRBV5-6 with TRBJ2-2, with a weak D call TRBD1 (6 bases). The CDR3 spans 18 residues. In germline, CDR1 is SGHDT, CDR2 YYEEEE. The ends were cut back, 1 base at V and 4 bases at J, with 20 bases in the middle. The CDR3 coding sequence is TGTGCCAGCAGCTTGATATCCGGGACATTCTACCCCACCGGGGAGCTGTTTTTT. The encoded protein is CASSLISGTFYPTGELFF.

The V gene is TRBV27, the J gene TRBJ1-4; 7 bases are shared with TRBD1. The CDR3 loop spans 14 amino acids. Per the germline V gene, CDR1 is MNHEY and CDR2 is SMNVEV (reference sequence). With V trimmed by 4 bases and J by 7 bases, 6 bases remained unmatched. The CDR3 DNA follows: TGTGCCAGCAGTTCACAGGGGTTACGTGAAAAACTGTTTTTT. It translates to CASSSQGLREKLFF. Combining the CDR3 with reference TRBV27 and TRBJ1-4 gives the whole variable domain EAQVTQNPRYLITVTGKKLTVTCSQNMNHEYMSWYRQDPGLGLRQIYYSMNVEVTDKGDVPEGYKVSRKEKRNFPLILESPSPNQTSLYFCASSSQGLREKLFFGSGTQLSVL.

This clone appeared a single time. The chain employs TRBV7-8 and TRBJ2-2; D gene ambiguous. From germline, CDR1 is SGHVS and CDR2 FQNEAQ. The V gene lost 5 bases and the J gene lost 4 bases, with 8 bases spanning the gap. CDR3 size: 13 residues. The CDR3 nucleotides read TGTGCCAGCAGCCCCGACTTCACCGGGGAGCTGTTTTTT. Translation: CASSPDFTGELFF.

This clone was seen at least ten times. This chain links TRBV11-2 with TRBJ1-1; perhaps TRBD1 as D (5 bases). Trimming pared 4 bases from V and 3 bases from J, leaving 9 bases between. Germline V CDR1 and CDR2: SGHAT, FQNNGV. The CDR3 contains 13 residues. In DNA, the CDR3 is TGTGCCAGCAGCTCAGCAGGGTACACTGAAGCTTTCTTT. Amino acids: CASSSAGYTEAFF.

The chain employs TRBV2 and TRBJ2-7; 9 bases align to TRBD2. This CDR3 spans 16 amino acids. V gave up 5 bases and J gave up 4 bases; unmatched junction bases: 12. Germline loops: CDR1 SNHLY, CDR2 FYNNEI. This CDR3 reads CASSPLAAGGTYEQYF. The CDR3 coding sequence is TGTGCCAGCAGTCCGCTTGCAGCGGGGGGAACATACGAGCAGTACTTC. The full variable domain, in which reference TRBV2 and TRBJ2-7 provide the parts outside the CDR3, is EPEVTQTPSHQVTQMGQEVILRCVPISNHLYFYWYRQILGQKVEFLVSFYNNEISEKSEIFDDQFSVERPDGSNFTLKIRSTKLEDSAMYFCASSPLAAGGTYEQYFGPGTRLTVT.

The chain joins TRBV5-4 to TRBJ1-3; 9 positions agree with TRBD1. J lost 0 bases, V lost 4 bases, and 8 bases had no gene match. Germline CDR1 reads SGHNT; CDR2 reads YYREEE (reference sequence). The CDR3 covers 17 residues. CDR3 amino acids: CASSKGQGGGSGNTIYF. The DNA of the CDR3 is TGTGCCAGCAGCAAGGGACAGGGAGGGGGCTCTGGAAACACCATATATTTT. The full variable domain, completed using reference TRBV5-4 and TRBJ1-3, is ETGVTQSPTHLIKTRGQQVTLRCSSQSGHNTVSWYQQALGQGPQFIFQYYREEENGRGNFPPRFSGLQFPNYSSELNVNALELDDSALYLCASSKGQGGGSGNTIYFGEGSWLTVV.

The V gene is TRBV5-1, the J gene TRBJ2-7; 7 bases align to TRBD1. From germline, CDR1 is SGHRS and CDR2 YFSETQ. The V gene end was trimmed by 2 bases and the J gene end by 4 bases; junction bases not matched to a gene: 3. This CDR3 is built from 13 residues. CDR3 sequence: CASSLQGNYEQYF. CDR3 coding DNA: TGCGCCAGCAGCTTACAGGGGAATTACGAGCAGTACTTC.

V usage is TRBV14 and J usage is TRBJ2-2; 8 bases are shared with TRBD2. The J segment lost 2 bases and the V segment lost 0 bases, leaving 2 bases of the junction unmatched. The CDR3 contains 16 residues. The germline V gene has CDR1 SGHDN and CDR2 FVKESK. CDR3 residues: CASSQESGGNTGELFF. CDR3 nucleotide sequence: TGTGCCAGCAGCCAAGAGAGCGGGGGAAACACCGGGGAGCTGTTTTTT.

The V and J genes are TRBV6-6 and TRBJ2-1; 8 bases fit TRBD1. CDR1 and CDR2 from the germline V gene are MNHNY and SVGAGI (reference sequence). The CDR3 covers 12 residues. V gave up 8 bases and J gave up 7 bases; unmatched junction bases: 4. CDR3 coding DNA: TGTGCCAGCCAGGGGGCGGGGAATGAGCAGTTCTTC. Translating gives CASQGAGNEQFF.

This chain joins TRBV2 and TRBJ1-1; weak D call: TRBD1 (6 bases). This CDR3 has 15 amino acids. Trimming stripped 4 bases from V and 1 base from J, with 13 bases between. The germline V gene encodes CDR1 SNHLY and CDR2 FYNNEI. Written as DNA, the CDR3 is TGTGCCAGCAGTGGGCAGGGGTCGGGGAACACTGAAGCTTTCTTT. As protein: CASSGQGSGNTEAFF.

The gene calls are TRBV7-2 and TRBJ1-5; D not resolved. V was clipped by 6 bases and J by 4 bases, with 7 bases between them. The CDR3 loop spans 12 amino acids. Germline values: CDR1 SGHTA, CDR2 FQGNSA. This CDR3 is CASSYTNQPQHF. The CDR3 region has the DNA TGTGCCAGCAGTTACACAAATCAGCCCCAGCATTTT.

This clone came up a few times. The gene calls are TRBV27 and TRBJ1-1; 9 bases map to TRBD1. This CDR3 is 17 amino acids long. The germline V gene has CDR1 MNHEY and CDR2 SMNVEV (reference sequence). The junction had 17 bases not matched to a gene; V was cut back by 5 bases and J by 7 bases. CDR3 region: CASSLLTGTGFADEAFF. The CDR3 DNA sequence: TGTGCCAGCAGTCTCCTCACCGGGACAGGGTTCGCGGATGAAGCTTTCTTT.

J is TRBJ1-6 and V is TRBV7-3; TRBD1 matches 9 bases. This CDR3 region has 15 residues. CDR1 and CDR2 from the germline V gene are SGHTA and FQGTGA. Trimming removed 5 bases from V and 9 bases from J; junction bases left unmatched: 8. CDR3 residues: CASSPSRDRASPLHF. CDR3 bases: TGTGCCAGCAGCCCGTCCCGGGACAGGGCTTCACCCCTCCACTTT.

The chain employs TRBV19 and TRBJ2-3; D may be TRBD1 (5 bases). The CDR3 covers 13 residues. Germline V gene data show CDR1 as LNHDA and CDR2 as SQIVND (reference sequence). Trimming took 6 bases from V and 2 from J, leaving 9 bases between them. As DNA, the CDR3 is TGTGCCAGTAGGGACACTTACACAGATACGCAGTATTTT. The encoded protein is CASRDTYTDTQYF.

This chain connects TRBV6-1 to TRBJ1-5; a weak D match, TRBD1 (6 bases). V gave up 6 bases and J gave up 2 bases, with 14 bases separating them. The CDR3 sequence is 15 residues long. The V gene's germline CDR1 is MNHNS and CDR2 SASEGT. The CDR3 DNA is TGTGCCAGCAGCGAACAGGGATTGGGCAATCAGCCCCAGCATTTT. The encoded protein is CASSEQGLGNQPQHF.

The chain combines TRBV5-5 with TRBJ2-3; perhaps TRBD1 as D (6 bases). V was pared by 2 bases and J by 3 bases, with 10 bases between. Germline V CDR1 and CDR2: SGHKS, YYEKEE (reference sequence). This CDR3 comprises 14 residues. The CDR3 region has the DNA TGTGCCAGCAGCTTAACAACAGGGACAGATACGCAGTATTTT. Its protein product is CASSLTTGTDTQYF.

The chain has TRBV2 and TRBJ2-1, with 15 bases lining up with TRBD2. V gave up 5 bases and J gave up 0 bases; unmatched junction bases: 8. The CDR3 spans 19 residues. The V gene's germline CDR1 is SNHLY and CDR2 FYNNEI. This chain's CDR3 is CASSRRGLAGGSSYNEQFF. The CDR3 region has the DNA TGTGCCAGCAGTCGAAGAGGACTAGCGGGGGGGAGCTCCTACAATGAGCAGTTCTTC.

J is TRBJ2-2 and V is TRBV19, with no clear D. CDR3 size: 14 residues. Germline V lookup: CDR1 LNHDA, CDR2 SQIVND (reference sequence). V lost 5 bases, J lost 5 bases, and 12 bases lay in between. The CDR3 nucleotides are TGTGCCAGTAGTCTAATTCGAGGTACCGGGGAGCTGTTTTTT. Protein sequence: CASSLIRGTGELFF.

The chain recombines TRBV6-5 with TRBJ1-6; TRBD1 matches at 10 bases. Trimming took 4 bases from V and 8 from J; bases not matched to a gene: 5. Germline CDR1 is MNHEY and CDR2 is SVGAGI. This CDR3 has 15 amino acids. The CDR3 spells CASSFSGTGDSPLHF. DNA of the CDR3: TGTGCCAGCAGTTTTTCCGGGACAGGGGATTCACCCCTCCACTTT.

The CDR3 nucleotides are TGTGCCAGCAGCTTGACAGGATTCAAGAGCGAGACCCAGTACTTC. Translated: CASSLTGFKSETQYF. The chain carries TRBV28 and TRBJ2-5; weak D call: TRBD1 (6 bases). Deletions cut 6 bases from V and 5 bases from J, with 19 bases between. Looked up from germline, CDR1 is MDHEN and CDR2 is SYDVKM. This CDR3 has 15 residues.

The chain links TRBV29-1 to TRBJ2-1, with TRBD1 identical over 11 bases. CDR3 length: 15 residues. Germline CDR1 and CDR2: SQVTM and ANQGSEA. V trimming: 3 bases; J trimming: 6 bases; junction bases outside the gene matches: 7. The CDR3 region is CSVDDGQGAGNEQFF. The CDR3 coding sequence is TGCAGCGTTGATGACGGACAGGGGGCGGGCAATGAGCAGTTCTTC.

V usage is TRBV5-4 and J usage is TRBJ2-1; 8 positions agree with TRBD1. CDR3 length: 12 amino acids. The germline V gene has CDR1 SGHNT and CDR2 YYREEE (reference sequence). V dropped 2 bases and J dropped 10; count of bases not matched to a gene: 2. For the CDR3, the DNA is TGTGCCAGCAGCTTCGGGACAGGAGAGCAGTTCTTC. It yields the protein CASSFGTGEQFF.

The chain has TRBV5-4 and TRBJ2-1; no firm D call. The CDR3 covers 16 residues. Germline-derived CDR1 and CDR2 are SGHNT and YYREEE (reference sequence). Between the trimmed V and J ends, which lost 1 base and 8 bases, there was a span of 19 bases. CDR3 bases: TGTGCCAGCAGCTTGTCCCCCACGGAGACGGTCGATGAGCAGTTCTTC. The encoded protein is CASSLSPTETVDEQFF.

The CDR3: CASSLRQGTNYGYTF. For the CDR3, the DNA is TGTGCCAGCAGCTTACGACAGGGGACTAACTATGGCTACACCTTC. The chain uses TRBV7-2 and TRBJ1-2, with 8 nucleotides matching TRBD1. V dropped 2 bases and J dropped 0; count of bases not matched to a gene: 2. Germline V lookup: CDR1 SGHTA, CDR2 FQGNSA. The CDR3 has 15 amino acids.

The chain combines TRBV6-5 with TRBJ2-7, with a possible D match to TRBD1 (5 bases). Germline V gives CDR1 MNHEY, CDR2 SVGAGI. This CDR3 is built from 15 residues. V lost 0 bases and J 4 bases, leaving 13 bases between the germline ends. The CDR3 DNA is TGTGCCAGCAGTTACTCGTCGCAGGGTTCATACGAGCAGTACTTC. Protein sequence: CASSYSSQGSYEQYF.